This TCR beta chain appears in the sequencing data of a study of blood T cell repertoires in COVID-19. The data were produced by immunoSEQ multiplex PCR, yet TCRdb's version contains in-frame clones alone and is incomplete. The data hold about 230,000 clones, with around 86% observed a single time. This clone was counted between two and nine times. Sequencing was carried out using peripheral blood. The TCR sequence derives from a man in his fifties with COVID-19, enrolled during active disease.

CDR3 in DNA: TGCGCCAGCAGTGATGGTTGGGCAGAGACTAACTATGGCTACACCTTC. Translation: CASSDGWAETNYGYTF. The V gene is TRBV10-2, the J gene TRBJ1-2; no clear D. Per the germline V gene, CDR1 is WSHSY and CDR2 is SAAADI. Trimming shortened V by 3 bases and J by 0 bases, and 14 bases separated the two germline ends. This CDR3 has 16 amino acids.